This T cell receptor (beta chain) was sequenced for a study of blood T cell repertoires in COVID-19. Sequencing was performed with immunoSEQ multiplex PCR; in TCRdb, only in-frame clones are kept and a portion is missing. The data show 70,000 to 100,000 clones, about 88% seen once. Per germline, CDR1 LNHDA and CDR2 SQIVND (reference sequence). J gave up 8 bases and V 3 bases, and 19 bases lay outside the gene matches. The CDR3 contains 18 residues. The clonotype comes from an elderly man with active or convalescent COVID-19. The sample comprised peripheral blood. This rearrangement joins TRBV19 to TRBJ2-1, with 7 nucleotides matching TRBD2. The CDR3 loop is CASSIFAELATSLDEQFF. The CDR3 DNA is TGTGCCAGTAGTATTTTTGCAGAACTAGCGACGTCCTTAGATGAGCAGTTCTTC.